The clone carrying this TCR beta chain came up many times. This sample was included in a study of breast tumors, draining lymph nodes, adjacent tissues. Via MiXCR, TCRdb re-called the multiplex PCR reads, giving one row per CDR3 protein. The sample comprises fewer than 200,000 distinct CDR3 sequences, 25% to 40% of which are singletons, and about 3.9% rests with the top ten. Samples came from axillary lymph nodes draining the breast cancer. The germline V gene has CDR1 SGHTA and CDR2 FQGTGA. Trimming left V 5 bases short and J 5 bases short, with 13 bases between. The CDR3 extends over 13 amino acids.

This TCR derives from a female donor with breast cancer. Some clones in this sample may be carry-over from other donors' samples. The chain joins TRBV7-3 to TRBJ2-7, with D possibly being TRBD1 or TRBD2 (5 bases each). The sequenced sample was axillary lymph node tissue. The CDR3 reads CASSPTGGHEQYF. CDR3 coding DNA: TGTGCCAGCAGCCCGACTGGGGGTCACGAGCAGTACTTC.